The 7 T cell receptor beta chains in this list originate from one sample, sequenced in a study of metastatic and nonmetastatic thyroid tumors. Patients were all untreated before their thyroid surgery. TCRdb recomputed clones from the PCR reads via MiXCR. The data hold some 7,200 clones, with 25% to 35% observed a single time. The sequencing input was adjacent normal tissue. Receptor source: a male donor with papillary thyroid cancer or a benign thyroid nodule (not recorded which). Some clones in this sample may be carry-over from other donors' samples.

In its sample, this clone ranks as medium-sized. The chain is built from TRBV5-8 and TRBJ2-3; D is undetermined. The CDR3 consists of 14 residues. Deletions cut 4 bases from V and 3 bases from J, with 12 bases between. Germline V gene lookup returns CDR1 SGHTS and CDR2 YDEGEE. Here the CDR3 reads CASSRAVKTDTQYF. The CDR3 DNA is TGTGCCAGCAGCAGGGCGGTAAAGACAGATACGCAGTATTTT.

The table lists this clone with many counts. The rearrangement joins TRBV29-1 to TRBJ2-5; D gene unclear. Germline V gene sequence: CDR1 SQVTM, CDR2 ANQGSEA. This CDR3 spans 14 amino acids. V was cut by 0 bases and J by 0 bases, with 8 bases left in between. CDR3 sequence (DNA): TGCAGCGTTGAAGATCGCGTGTACCAAGAGACCCAGTACTTC. This encodes CSVEDRVYQETQYF.

The CDR3 loop reads CSASMASRKVYEQYF. CDR3 DNA sequence: TGCAGTGCTAGTATGGCTAGCCGAAAGGTCTACGAGCAGTACTTC. The gene calls are TRBV20-1 and TRBJ2-7, with D perhaps TRBD2 (5 bases). From germline, CDR1 is DFQATT and CDR2 SNEGSKA (reference sequence). Trimming removed 3 bases at V and 3 bases at J, with 18 bases between. The CDR3 has 15 amino acids.

This clone appeared many times. The chain joins TRBV9 to TRBJ1-3; D not certain. CDR1 and CDR2 (germline): SGDLS, YYNGEE. CDR3 length: 16 residues. Between the trimmed V and J ends, which lost 0 bases and 0 bases, there was a span of 10 bases. For the CDR3, the DNA is TGTGCCAGCAGCGTAGGGGTTCCCCTCTCTGGAAACACCATATATTTT. Translated: CASSVGVPLSGNTIYF.

By its share, this clone is medium-sized (0.01 to 0.1%). The V and J genes are TRBV11-2 and TRBJ2-7; D gene ambiguous. Trimming removed 5 bases from V and 3 bases from J, with 5 bases in between. CDR1 and CDR2 (germline): SGHAT, FQNNGV. CDR3 size: 11 residues. This CDR3 is CASSVSYEQYF. Written as DNA, the CDR3 is TGTGCCAGCAGCGTAAGCTACGAGCAGTACTTC.

The chain has TRBV3-1 and TRBJ1-2; weak D call: TRBD1 (5 bases). The CDR3 consists of 12 residues. V was pared by 5 bases and J by 8 bases, with 12 bases between. Germline assignment: CDR1 LGHDT and CDR2 YNNKEL (reference sequence). The CDR3 coding sequence is TGTGCCAGCAGCACCAGGGACCGCGGCTACACCTTC. Amino acid sequence: CASSTRDRGYTF.

The chain has TRBV30 and TRBJ1-1; the match to TRBD1 covers 8 bases. The CDR3 length is 14 residues. Germline CDR1 reads GTSNPN; CDR2 reads SVGIG (reference sequence). After removal of 3 bases from V and 1 base from J, the junction contained 4 bases not matched to a gene. This CDR3 reads CAWRRTGRNTEAFF. CDR3 nucleotide sequence: TGTGCCTGGAGGAGGACAGGGAGGAACACTGAAGCTTTCTTT.